This TCR beta chain emerged from a study of vaccination and CD4 T cells after COVID-19. Cultured CD4+ T cell DNA was sequenced using the Oncomine TCR Beta short-read assay. Each CDR3 protein is one row after TCRdb ran MiXCR on the PCR reads. The table records 4,000 to 6,000 distinct CDR3 sequences, about 40% of them present only once. Treatment defined: roughly 10-day PBMC culture with coronavirus spike peptide pools or control peptides (ViraFEST assay). TCR sequencing followed the expansion of antigen-specific T cells with peptide pools in ViraFEST. The V gene lost 5 bases and the J gene lost 1 base, with 9 bases spanning the gap. The germline V gene encodes CDR1 MNHEY and CDR2 SMNVEV (reference sequence). The CDR3 covers 14 residues. This clonotype has a handful of counts. What it recognizes is unknown.

The source was CD4+ T cells from blood, cultured in vitro, collected after SARS-CoV-2 vaccination. The TCR was taken from a human donor who had recovered from COVID-19. The chain uses TRBV27 and TRBJ1-5; a weak D match, TRBD1 (6 bases). For the CDR3, the DNA is TGTGCCAGCAGTCAGGGGAGAAGCAATCAGCCCCAGCATTTT. This sequence encodes CASSQGRSNQPQHF.